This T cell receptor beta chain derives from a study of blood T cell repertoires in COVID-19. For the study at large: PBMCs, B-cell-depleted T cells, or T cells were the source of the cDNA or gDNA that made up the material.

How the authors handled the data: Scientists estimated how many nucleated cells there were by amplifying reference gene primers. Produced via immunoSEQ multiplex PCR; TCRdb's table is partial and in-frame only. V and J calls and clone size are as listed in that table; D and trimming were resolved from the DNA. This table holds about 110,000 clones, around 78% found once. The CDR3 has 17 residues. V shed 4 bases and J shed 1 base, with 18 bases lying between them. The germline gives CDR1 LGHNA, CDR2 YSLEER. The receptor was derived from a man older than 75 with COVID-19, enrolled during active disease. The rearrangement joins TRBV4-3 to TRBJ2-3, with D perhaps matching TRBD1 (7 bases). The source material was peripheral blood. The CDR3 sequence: CASSLDPQGGGTDTQYF. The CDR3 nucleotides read TGCGCCAGCAGCCTCGACCCCCAGGGGGGAGGCACAGATACGCAGTATTTT.